This TCR beta chain was identified during a study of T cells in Graves' hyperthyroidism and ophthalmopathy. This clonotype showed up just a few times. Newly diagnosed patients aged 18 to 65 had hyperthyroidism of under 2 months' duration. Lactation, pregnancy, other autoimmune disease or uncontrolled infection excluded patients. Diagnosing involved the use of clinical symptoms, serum thyroxine and TRAb, thyroid ultrasound and orbital computed tomography. Using more than 8 ml of fresh peripheral blood, PBMCs were prepared. Using RNA transcripts as the source, TCR beta CDR3 regions were amplified. Initially, a first-round RT-PCR of the TCR CDR3 employed the HTBI primer set. Each CDR3 protein gets one entry after TCRdb re-called the multiplex PCR reads with MiXCR. The table lists hundreds of thousands of distinct CDR3 sequences, 35% to 45% of them singletons. Input material: blood. The sequence was obtained from a man between 18 and 35 years old with Graves' hyperthyroidism.

In DNA, the CDR3 is TGTGCCAGCACCCGCCGATTGGTCGACACCATATATTTT. It yields the protein CASTRRLVDTIYF. The chain employs TRBV6-5 and TRBJ1-3; the D is unclear. CDR1 MNHEY and CDR2 SVGAGI come from the germline V gene. Trimming pared 7 bases from V and 8 bases from J, leaving 15 bases between. The CDR3 length is 13 residues.